These T cell receptor beta chains were read from a single sample in a study of CD8+ T cells in alopecia areata. The assay was immunoSEQ multiplex PCR, and TCRdb's table has in-frame clones only and misses some. There are some 51,000 clones in the sample; around 96% occur only once, and around 25% lies in the top ten. The sequenced sample was CD8+ T cells sorted from blood, obtained at week 0. These receptors were taken from a human donor with alopecia areata. Each CDR3 is given with its conserved first and last residue. D genes are given only for firm matches. Clone size is not always given. Where it is, it says once, few, many or a class for expanded clones.

>TRBD1|TRBV5-1|once|15|TRBJ2-2
TGCGCCAGCAGCGATGGGACAGGGGGAACCGGGGAGCTGTTTTTT
CASSDGTGGTGELFF
>-|TRBV29-1|-|14|TRBJ2-2
TGCAGCGTTGAATATCCAGGGACTTTCGGGGAGCTGTTTTTT
CSVEYPGTFGELFF
>-|TRBV4-1|-|15|TRBJ1-1
TGCGCCAGCAGCCAAGGAGGACACTTGAACACTGAAGCTTTCTTT
CASSQGGHLNTEAFF
>TRBD2|TRBV6-1|-|13|TRBJ2-5
TGTGCCAGCAGTCGGACTAGCGGAGAGACCCAGTACTTC
CASSRTSGETQYF
>-|TRBV4-3|-|15|TRBJ1-1
TGCGCCAGCAGCCAAGATTGGCGGGTCGGCACTGAAGCTTTCTTT
CASSQDWRVGTEAFF
>-|TRBV28|-|14|TRBJ1-1
TGTGCCAGCAGTTCTGCGGGGGGGAACACTGAAGCTTTCTTT
CASSSAGGNTEAFF
>TRBD2|TRBV27|-|14|TRBJ2-5
TGTGCCAGCAGTTTATCTCCGGGGGGGGTGACCCAGTACTTC
CASSLSPGGVTQYF
>-|TRBV7-9|-|13|TRBJ2-7
TGTGCCAGCAGCTTAGGTACAGGCTACGAGCAGTACTTC
CASSLGTGYEQYF
>-|TRBV2|-|14|TRBJ1-2
TGTGCCAGCACCCCCGCAGGTTCGGCTTATGGCTACACCTTC
CASTPAGSAYGYTF
>-|TRBV29-1|few|14|TRBJ2-7
TGCAGCGTTGACCCCGTCGGGCCCGGCGGCGAGCAGTACTTC
CSVDPVGPGGEQYF
>-|TRBV2|once|15|TRBJ1-5
TGTGCCAGCAGTAACAGAGGAGGAAGCAATCAGCCCCAGCATTTT
CASSNRGGSNQPQHF
>-|TRBV30|-|14|TRBJ2-3
TGTGCCTGGAGTGTGGACAGTCCTACAGATACGCAGTATTTT
CAWSVDSPTDTQYF
>TRBD1|TRBV4-3|-|14|TRBJ2-2
TGCGCCAGCAGCCAGTACAGGGGAACCGGGGAGCTGTTTTTT
CASSQYRGTGELFF
>TRBD2|TRBV27|-|18|TRBJ2-2
TGTGCCAGCAGTTCCGGACTAGCGGGGGGGCGTCGGACCGGGGAGCTGTTTTTT
CASSSGLAGGRRTGELFF
>-|TRBV5-1|-|13|TRBJ2-7
TGCGCCAGCAGCCCGCGAATGGGAGACGAGCAGTACTTC
CASSPRMGDEQYF
>-|TRBV29-1|-|15|TRBJ2-7
TGCAGCGTTGAAGATCCAGGGACAAGAGAATACGAGCAGTACTTC
CSVEDPGTREYEQYF
>-|TRBV11-1|-|12|TRBJ2-7
TGTGCCAGCAGCGTGGACAGCTACGAGCAGTACTTC
CASSVDSYEQYF
>-|TRBV19|-|12|TRBJ1-2
TGTGCCACCGGCCAGGCAGTCTATGGCTACACCTTC
CATGQAVYGYTF
>-|TRBV7-8|-|15|TRBJ2-1
TGTGCCAGCAGCGCGCCCTTGGGCGCGGGCAATGAGCAGTTCTTC
CASSAPLGAGNEQFF
>TRBD2|TRBV7-2|-|16|TRBJ2-1
TGTGCCAGCAGCTTAGCCCCGGGACTAGCTCCCGATGAGCAGTTCTTC
CASSLAPGLAPDEQFF
>-|TRBV5-4|once|13|TRBJ2-7
TGTGCCAGCAGCTTTGACCCCGCCGGCGAGCAGTACTTC
CASSFDPAGEQYF
>-|TRBV6-1|-|14|TRBJ2-7
TGTGCCAGCAGTGTGGGGGCAGGAACCTACGAGCAGTACTTC
CASSVGAGTYEQYF
>-|TRBV4-3|-|16|TRBJ2-2
TGCGCCAGCAGCCAAGGCGTTAGATGGCTTCCCGGGGAGCTGTTTTTT
CASSQGVRWLPGELFF
>-|TRBV7-2|-|12|TRBJ2-7
TGTGCCAGCAGGGCCGGCGTCTACGAGCAGTACTTC
CASRAGVYEQYF
>-|TRBV11-3|-|14|TRBJ2-1
TGTGCCAGCAGCTTAGTGGGGCCGGGAAATGAGCAGTTCTTC
CASSLVGPGNEQFF
>-|TRBV27|-|16|TRBJ2-5
TGTGCCAGCAGTCCTTACGCAGGGGAGATGGGAGAGACCCAGTACTTC
CASSPYAGEMGETQYF
>TRBD2|TRBV4-3|-|17|TRBJ2-7
TGCGCCAGCAGCCACCATCTAGCGGGGGGGCCCCCTTGCGAGCAGTACTTC
CASSHHLAGGPPCEQYF
>-|TRBV5-4|-|14|TRBJ2-3
TGTGCCAGCAGCCCGGGCCCAGGCACAGATACGCAGTATTTT
CASSPGPGTDTQYF
>-|TRBV11-2|once|15|TRBJ2-2
TGTGCCAGCAGCTTTGGAGGAGGAGGCACCGGGGAGCTGTTTTTT
CASSFGGGGTGELFF
>-|TRBV6-5|-|15|TRBJ2-7
TGTGCCAGCAGTTACTCGGGGGGGCTGTCCTACGAGCAGTACTTC
CASSYSGGLSYEQYF
>-|TRBV27|-|13|TRBJ2-1
TGTGCCAGCAATCCAAGGGGCTGGGGGGAGCAGTTCTTC
CASNPRGWGEQFF
>TRBD1|TRBV4-1|-|15|TRBJ1-2
TGCGCCAGCAGCCAAGGGACAGGGGAGAGCTATGGCTACACCTTC
CASSQGTGESYGYTF
>TRBD2|TRBV27|-|16|TRBJ2-3
TGTGCCAGCAGCCTAACCCCTAGCGGGGGGACAGATACGCAGTATTTT
CASSLTPSGGTDTQYF
>-|TRBV30|-|14|TRBJ2-3
TGTGCCTGGAGTGTTCAGGGGGGGACAGATACGCAGTATTTT
CAWSVQGGTDTQYF
>TRBD2|TRBV7-2|-|15|TRBJ2-1
TGTGCCAGCAGCTTACTAGCGGGGGGGCCTTGTGAGCAGTTCTTC
CASSLLAGGPCEQFF
>TRBD2|TRBV7-2|-|17|TRBJ2-5
TGTGCCAGCAGTTCCGGGACTAGCGGCCTGTACCAAGAGACCCAGTACTTC
CASSSGTSGLYQETQYF
>TRBD1|TRBV7-9|-|15|TRBJ1-2
TGTGCCAGCAGCTTAGGTTTCGGGACAGGGAATGGCTACACCTTC
CASSLGFGTGNGYTF
>TRBD2|TRBV7-9|-|14|TRBJ2-7
TGTGCCAGCAGCTCCGCTAGCGGATTCTACGAGCAGTACTTC
CASSSASGFYEQYF
>-|TRBV4-3|-|17|TRBJ2-1
TGCGCTAGCAGCAAAGACGGTCCGGGGTTAGTCACGAATGAGCAGTTCTTC
CASSKDGPGLVTNEQFF
>-|TRBV19|-|13|TRBJ1-1
TGTGCCAGTAATCCACGGCAGGGCCTTGAAGCTTTCTTT
CASNPRQGLEAFF
>TRBD2|TRBV19|-|16|TRBJ2-3
TGTGCCAGTAGTATCCCACTAGCGGGGGGCGGAGATACGCAGTATTTT
CASSIPLAGGGDTQYF
>TRBD2|TRBV5-1|-|16|TRBJ2-5
TGCGCCAGCAGCTTGGTGCTGCGGGGGGGCACAAAGACCCAGTACTTC
CASSLVLRGGTKTQYF